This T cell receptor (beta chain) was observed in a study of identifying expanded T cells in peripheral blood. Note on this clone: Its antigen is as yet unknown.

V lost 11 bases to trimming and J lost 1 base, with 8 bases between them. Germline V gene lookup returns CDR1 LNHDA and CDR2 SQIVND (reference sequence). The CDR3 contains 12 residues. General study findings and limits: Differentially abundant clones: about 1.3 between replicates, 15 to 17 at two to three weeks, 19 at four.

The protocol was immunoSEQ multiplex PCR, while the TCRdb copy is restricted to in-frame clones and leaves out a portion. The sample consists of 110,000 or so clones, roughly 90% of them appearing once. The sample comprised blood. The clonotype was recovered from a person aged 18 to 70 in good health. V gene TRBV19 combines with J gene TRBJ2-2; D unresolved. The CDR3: CAGNGNTGELFF. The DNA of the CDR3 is TGTGCCGGGAACGGGAACACCGGGGAGCTGTTTTTT.